Below are 3 T cell receptor beta chains sequenced from a single sample in a study of stem cell transplantation in POMP-related autoinflammatory disease. The data were produced by immunoSEQ multiplex PCR, yet TCRdb's version contains in-frame clones alone and is incomplete. Of about 2,200 clones in the sample, about nine tenths were seen once. The sequencing used Tregs from PBMCs, collected after stem cell transplantation. The receptors come from a human patient with POMP-related autoinflammation and immune dysregulation (PRAID). Some of these T cells may belong to the graft donor.

The chain uses TRBV28 and TRBJ1-2; no reliable D call. The CDR3 sequence is 13 residues long. Per germline, CDR1 MDHEN and CDR2 SYDVKM. Trimming left V 10 bases short and J 2 bases short, with 14 bases between. CDR3 loop: CATAWGGNYGYTF. CDR3 DNA: TGTGCCACCGCCTGGGGAGGGAACTATGGCTACACCTTC.

In DNA form, the CDR3 reads TGTGCCAGCAGTTTATCAGTCAGGGGGGGCAATGAGCAGTTCTTC. Protein: CASSLSVRGGNEQFF. The genes are TRBV27 and TRBJ2-1; TRBD1 or TRBD2 may be the D gene (7 bases each). The CDR3 has 15 residues. Between the trimmed V and J ends, which lost 0 bases and 6 bases, there was a span of 12 bases. Germline-derived CDR1 and CDR2 are MNHEY and SMNVEV (reference sequence).

The CDR3, as DNA: TGTGCCAGCACCCTTTGGGGGGGACAGAACTATGGCTACACCTTC. Its protein is CASTLWGGQNYGYTF. The V call is TRBV7-9, the J call TRBJ1-2; 7 nucleotides agree with TRBD1. CDR3 length: 15 residues. Trimming took 7 bases from V and 2 from J; bases not matched to a gene: 10. CDR1 SEHNR and CDR2 FQNEAQ come from the germline V gene (reference sequence).